This passage covers 5 T cell receptor beta chains from one sample sequenced in a study of T cell clonality in common variable immunodeficiency. Points from the study as a whole: Common variable immunodeficiency TCR beta sequences reportedly had fewer deletions and N-nucleotide insertions.

Sequencing used immunoSEQ multiplex PCR; TCRdb keeps in-frame clones, though not all of them. Listed here are 20,000 to 25,000 clones without any singletons, the top ten holding about 2.3%. These receptors are not linked to any known antigen. The sequenced material came from peripheral blood mononuclear cells. These TCRs come from a human donor with common variable immunodeficiency.

In the case of this clone: Read data end 3 residues before the CDR3 end; the end is taken from the germline J gene. The gene calls are TRBV7-9 and TRBJ1-1, with 12 positions matching TRBD1. The CDR3 is made up of 14 amino acids. CDR1 SEHNR and CDR2 FQNEAQ come from the germline V gene (reference sequence). J was trimmed by 6 bases and V by 5 bases; bases with no gene match: 4. The CDR3 protein is CASSPGTGGPEAFF. CDR3 DNA (partial): TGTGCCAGCAGCCCCGGGACAGGGGGCCCTGAA.

This clone was found many times. The read comes to an end 3 residues before the CDR3 does, leaving the germline J gene to fill in the end. The chain joins TRBV5-1 to TRBJ2-3, with D tentatively TRBD1 (6 bases). The V end was cut by 3 bases, the J end by 5 bases, with 19 bases between. This CDR3 has 16 amino acids. Germline V gene sequence: CDR1 SGHRS, CDR2 YFSETQ. The chain's CDR3 is CASSSTGLTRGDTQYF. The sequenced CDR3 bases are TGCGCCAGCAGCTCCACAGGGTTGACCCGGGGAGATACG.

This clone was recorded at least ten times. The sequence runs out 3 residues before the end of the CDR3; the remainder is reconstructed from the germline J gene. The chain couples TRBV15 to TRBJ2-1, with TRBD1 as a possible D gene (6 bases). V lost 4 bases to trimming and J lost 8 bases, with 15 bases between them. The germline V gene encodes CDR1 LNHNV and CDR2 YYDKDF (reference sequence). The CDR3 has 14 residues. CDR3 amino acids: CATSTKLQGYEQFF. The part of the CDR3 DNA that was read is TGTGCCACCAGCACAAAGCTACAGGGCTATGAG. The full variable domain, its missing parts supplied by reference TRBV15 and TRBJ2-1, is DAMVIQNPRYQVTQFGKPVTLSCSQTLNHNVMYWYQQKSSQAPKLLFHYYDKDFNNEADTPDNFQSRRPNTSFCFLDIRSPGLGDTAMYLCATSTKLQGYEQFFGPGTRLTVL.

This clone has a count of ten or more. The CDR3 end is not reached by the read, which stops 3 residues before it; the germline J gene fills it in. The chain recombines TRBV14 with TRBJ2-3; TRBD2 agrees at 9 bases. The CDR3 is 14 amino acids. Germline CDR1 and CDR2: SGHDN and FVKESK. V lost 6 bases and J lost 5; bases outside the gene matches: 6. CDR3 DNA (partial): TGTGCCAGCAGTTTTAGCGGGGGAGGAGATACG. Residues: CASSFSGGGDT. The entire CDR3 protein is CASSFSGGGDTQYF.

This clone was counted ten times or more. The CDR3 is cut off 3 residues early in the read; its end comes from the germline J gene. The chain employs TRBV20-1 and TRBJ2-3, with 9 bases identical to TRBD1. Germline V gene sequence: CDR1 DFQATT, CDR2 SNEGSKA (reference sequence). V was clipped by 2 bases and J by 5 bases; unmatched bases: 5. The CDR3 is made up of 14 amino acids. The CDR3 bases that were read are TGCAGTGCTAGAAAACAGGGGGCGCGAGATACG. The encoded protein is CSARKQGARDT. The complete CDR3 reads CSARKQGARDTQYF.